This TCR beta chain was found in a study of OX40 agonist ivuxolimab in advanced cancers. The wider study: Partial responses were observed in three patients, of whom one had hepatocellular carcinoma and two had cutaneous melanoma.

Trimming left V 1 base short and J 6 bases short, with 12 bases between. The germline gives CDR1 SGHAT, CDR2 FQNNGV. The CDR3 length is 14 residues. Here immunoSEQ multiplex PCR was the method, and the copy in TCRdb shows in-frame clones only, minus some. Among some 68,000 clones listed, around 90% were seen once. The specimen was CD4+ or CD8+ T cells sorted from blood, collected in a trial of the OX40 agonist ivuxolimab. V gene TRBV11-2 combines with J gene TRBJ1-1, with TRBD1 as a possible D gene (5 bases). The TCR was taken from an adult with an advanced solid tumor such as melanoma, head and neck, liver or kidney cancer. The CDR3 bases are TGTGCCAGCAGCTTAGGGAGACAGTCGGCTGAAGCTTTCTTT. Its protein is CASSLGRQSAEAFF.